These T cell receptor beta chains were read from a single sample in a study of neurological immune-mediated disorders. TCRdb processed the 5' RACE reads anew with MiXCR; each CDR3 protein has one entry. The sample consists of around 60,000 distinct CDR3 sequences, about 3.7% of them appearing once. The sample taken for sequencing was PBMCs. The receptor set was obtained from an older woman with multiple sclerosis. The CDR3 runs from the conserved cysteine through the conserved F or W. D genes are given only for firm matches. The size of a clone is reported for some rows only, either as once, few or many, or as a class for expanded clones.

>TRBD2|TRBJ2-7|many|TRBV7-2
TGTGCCAGCAGCTTAGTCCTAGCGGGGGATTACGAGCAGTACTTC
CASSLVLAGDYEQYF
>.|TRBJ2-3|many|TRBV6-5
TGTGCCAGCAGTTACGCGGTGGGCACAGATACGCAGTATTTT
CASSYAVGTDTQYF
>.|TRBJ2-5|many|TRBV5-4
TGTGCCAGCAGCCTAGGAAGCAGGGAAGAGACCCAGTACTTC
CASSLGSREETQYF
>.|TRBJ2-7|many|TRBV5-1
TGCGCCAGCAGCTTGGACAGGGTAGAGCAGTACTTC
CASSLDRVEQYF
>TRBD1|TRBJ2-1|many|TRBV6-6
TGTGCCAGCAGAGGACCTAAACTGGGACAGGGCAATGAGCAGTTCTTC
CASRGPKLGQGNEQFF
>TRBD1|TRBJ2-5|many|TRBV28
TGTGCCAGCAATTTGGGCAGGGGGCGATTAGAGACCCAGTACTTC
CASNLGRGRLETQYF
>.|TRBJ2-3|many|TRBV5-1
TGCGCCAGCAGCTGGGGGGCGGGAGCTAGCACAGATACGCAGTATTTT
CASSWGAGASTDTQYF
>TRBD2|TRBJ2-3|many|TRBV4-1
TGCGCCAGCAGCCAAGACCCGGGACTAGCGATTCCAGGGGCAGATACGCAGTATTTT
CASSQDPGLAIPGADTQYF
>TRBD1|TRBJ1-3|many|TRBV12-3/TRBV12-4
TGTGCCAGCATCGTATTGGGACAGGGACGAAACACCATATATTTT
CASIVLGQGRNTIYF
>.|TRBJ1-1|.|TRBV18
TGTGCCAGCTCACCATTCTCAGATATGAACACTGAAGCTTTCTTT
CASSPFSDMNTEAFF
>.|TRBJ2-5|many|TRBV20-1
TGCAGTGCTAGTTTTAGTTTCCAAGAGACCCAGTACTTC
CSASFSFQETQYF
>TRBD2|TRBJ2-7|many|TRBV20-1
TGCAGTGCTCACATTTTAGCGGGAGGGCAGTACTTC
CSAHILAGGQYF
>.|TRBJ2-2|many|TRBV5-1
TGCGCCAGCAGCGGCCAGGGCACCGGGGAGCTGTTTTTT
CASSGQGTGELFF
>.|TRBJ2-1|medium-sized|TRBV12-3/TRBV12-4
TGTGCCAGCAGTTCACAACGACCGGGAAGCTCCTACAATGAGCAGTTCTTC
CASSSQRPGSSYNEQFF
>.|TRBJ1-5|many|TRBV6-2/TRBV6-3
TGTGCCAGCAGTTCCGCATCGGACGGATATCAGCCCCAGCATTTT
CASSSASDGYQPQHF
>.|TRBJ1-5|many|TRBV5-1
TGCGCCAGCAGCTTGGAAGGGTCTGGCAATCAGCCCCAGCATTTT
CASSLEGSGNQPQHF
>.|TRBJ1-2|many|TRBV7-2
TGTGCCAGCAGCTTAGGTAGGGCAGATGGCTACACCTTC
CASSLGRADGYTF
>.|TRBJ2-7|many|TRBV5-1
TGCGCCAGCAGCAAAACAGGGAGCTCCTACGAGCAGTACTTC
CASSKTGSSYEQYF
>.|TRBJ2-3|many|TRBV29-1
TGCAGCGTTCATGACCAGGACAGCCATACGCAGTATTTT
CSVHDQDSHTQYF
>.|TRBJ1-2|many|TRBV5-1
TGCGCCAGCAGCAGGGACACAACGGATGGCTACACCTTC
CASSRDTTDGYTF
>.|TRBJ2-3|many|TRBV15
TGTGCCACCAGCAGAGACCCTACAGATACGCAGTATTTT
CATSRDPTDTQYF
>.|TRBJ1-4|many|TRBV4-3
TGCGCCAGCAGCCAAGACCCGGCAAACAGTTTCAATGAAAAACTGTTTTTT
CASSQDPANSFNEKLFF
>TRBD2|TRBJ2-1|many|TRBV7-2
TGTGCCAGCAGCCCTAGCGGGGACACCTACAATGAGCAGTTCTTC
CASSPSGDTYNEQFF
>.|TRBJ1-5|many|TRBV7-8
TGTGCCAGCAGCCCGCGGGCCGGAGGCAATCAGCCCCAGCATTTT
CASSPRAGGNQPQHF
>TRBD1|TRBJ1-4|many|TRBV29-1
TGCAGCGTTGAAACGACAGGGGGGCTTCCTAATGAAAAACTGTTTTTT
CSVETTGGLPNEKLFF
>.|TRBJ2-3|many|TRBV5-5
TGTGCCAGCAGCTTGTCGGTAGCGAACACAGATACGCAGTATTTT
CASSLSVANTDTQYF
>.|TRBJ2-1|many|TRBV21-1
TGTGCCAGCAGCACCGACAGCGCGGGAAGAGGATTGGGAGAACATGAGCAGTTCTTC
CASSTDSAGRGLGEHEQFF
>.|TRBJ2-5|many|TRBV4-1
TGCGCCAGCAGCCGTAACAGGGACGGCCAAGAGACCCAGTACTTC
CASSRNRDGQETQYF
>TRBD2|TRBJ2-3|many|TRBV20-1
TGCAGTGCTAGATCCCGGGGAGGGTCCACAGATACGCAGTATTTT
CSARSRGGSTDTQYF
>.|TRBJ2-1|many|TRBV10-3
TGTGCCATCAGTGGGGGGTTCGAGGAGCAGTTCTTC
CAISGGFEEQFF
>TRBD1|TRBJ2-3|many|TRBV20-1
TGCAGTGCCCCCAACCCGGGACAGGAAATTGTTCATACGCAGTATTTT
CSAPNPGQEIVHTQYF
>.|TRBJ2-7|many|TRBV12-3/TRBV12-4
TGTGCCAGCAAGTCGGCAGGGTCCTACGAGCAGTACTTC
CASKSAGSYEQYF
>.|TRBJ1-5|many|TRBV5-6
TGTGCCAGCAGCTTCATGGCAGGGCAGCCCCAGCATTTT
CASSFMAGQPQHF
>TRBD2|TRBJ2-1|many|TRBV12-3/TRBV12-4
TGTGCCAGCAGTTTCAGACTAGCGGGGTACAATGAGCAGTTCTTC
CASSFRLAGYNEQFF
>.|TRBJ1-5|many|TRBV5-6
TGTGCCAGCAGCCTCGGAGTTCCGGGGCCCCAGCATTTT
CASSLGVPGPQHF
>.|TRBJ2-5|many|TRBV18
TGTGCCAGCTCACCACCCCACACGGGAGCAGGGGCAGAGACCCAGTACTTC
CASSPPHTGAGAETQYF
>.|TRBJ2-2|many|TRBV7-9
TGTGCCAGCAGACCCCAGCTCGGGGAGCTGTTTTTT
CASRPQLGELFF
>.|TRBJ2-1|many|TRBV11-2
TGTGCCAGCAGCTTAGGGACAGCTCTCGGTTACTTCAATGAGCAGTTCTTC
CASSLGTALGYFNEQFF
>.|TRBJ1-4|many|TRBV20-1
TGCAGTGCTTCCCCGGACAGATGGAATGAAAAACTGTTTTTT
CSASPDRWNEKLFF
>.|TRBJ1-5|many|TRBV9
TGTGCCAGCAGTGAGGTCGGCAATCAGCCCCAGCATTTT
CASSEVGNQPQHF
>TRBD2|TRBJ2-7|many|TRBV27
TGTGCCAGCAGTTTAGCGGGAGGAGGCGAGCAGTACTTC
CASSLAGGGEQYF
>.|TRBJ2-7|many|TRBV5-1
TGCGCCAGCAGTCGTATGGGGGGACTGACTATGACCTACGAGCAGTACTTC
CASSRMGGLTMTYEQYF
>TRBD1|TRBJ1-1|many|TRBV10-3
TGTGCCATCAGCGCGACAGGGGGGGACACTGAAGCTTTCTTT
CAISATGGDTEAFF
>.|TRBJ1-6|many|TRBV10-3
TGTGCCATCAGTGAGTCCTTGGGGGGCTGGAATTCACCCCTCCACTTT
CAISESLGGWNSPLHF
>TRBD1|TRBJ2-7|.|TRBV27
TGTGCCAGCAGTTTATCCAGAGGGGGCGAATACGAGCAGTACTTC
CASSLSRGGEYEQYF
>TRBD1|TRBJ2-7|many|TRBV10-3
TGTGCCATCAAGGGACAGGGACCGGAGGAGCAGTACTTC
CAIKGQGPEEQYF
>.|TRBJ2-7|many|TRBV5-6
TGTGCCAGCAGACCAAGCGGACAGATCCTGAGCTCCTACGAGCAGTACTTC
CASRPSGQILSSYEQYF
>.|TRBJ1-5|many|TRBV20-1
TGCAGTGCTAGCCAGGGTTATCAGCCCCAGCATTTT
CSASQGYQPQHF
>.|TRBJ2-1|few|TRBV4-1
TGCGCCAGCAGCCTCCATCGGGGGGCTTTCACGGGAGATGAGCAGTTCTTC
CASSLHRGAFTGDEQFF
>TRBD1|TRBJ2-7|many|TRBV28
TGTGCCAGCAATGACCGGGACAGGGCCTACGAGCAGTACTTC
CASNDRDRAYEQYF
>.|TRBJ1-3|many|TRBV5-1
TGCGCCAGCAGCCCGGTAGGGACATCAAGCGGGAGAAGCACCATATATTTT
CASSPVGTSSGRSTIYF
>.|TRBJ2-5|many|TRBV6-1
TGTGCCAGCAGTGAGGGGGCGCTGTACCAAGAGACCCAGTACTTC
CASSEGALYQETQYF
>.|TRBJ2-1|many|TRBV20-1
TGCAGTGCTAGGCTCGCCAGTAGGAATGAGCAGTTCTTC
CSARLASRNEQFF
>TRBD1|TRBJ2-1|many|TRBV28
TGTGCCAGCAGTACACAGGGGGGAGGTCAGTTCTTC
CASSTQGGGQFF
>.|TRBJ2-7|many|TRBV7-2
TGTGCCAGCAGCCGTAAGGATAGCTCCTACGAGCAGTACTTC
CASSRKDSSYEQYF